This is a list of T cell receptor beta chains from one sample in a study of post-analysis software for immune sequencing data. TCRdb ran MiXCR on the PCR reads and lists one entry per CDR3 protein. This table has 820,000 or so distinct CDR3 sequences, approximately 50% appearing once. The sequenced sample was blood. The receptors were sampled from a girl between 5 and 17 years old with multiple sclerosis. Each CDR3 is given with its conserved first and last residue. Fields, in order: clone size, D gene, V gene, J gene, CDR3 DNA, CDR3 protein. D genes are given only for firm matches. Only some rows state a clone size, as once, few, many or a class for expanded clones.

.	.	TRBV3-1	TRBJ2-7	TGTGCCAGCAGACAGAACTACGAGCAGTACTTC	CASRQNYEQYF
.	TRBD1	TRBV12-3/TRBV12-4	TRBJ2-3	TGTGCCAGCAGTTACCCGGGACAGCATAATTCGACTAGCACAGATACGCAGTATTTT	CASSYPGQHNSTSTDTQYF
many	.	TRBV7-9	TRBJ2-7	TGTGCCAGCAGCGGAGACAGAGCCTACGAGCAGTACTTC	CASSGDRAYEQYF
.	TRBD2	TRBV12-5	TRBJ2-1	TGTGCTAGTGGTTTAGTTCTAGGGCGACTAGCGGGAAGAGGTAATGAGCAGTTCTTC	CASGLVLGRLAGRGNEQFF
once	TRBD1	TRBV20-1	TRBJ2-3	TGCAGTGCTAGAGGGGGACAGGGGTCCTCCACAGATACGCAGTATTTT	CSARGGQGSSTDTQYF
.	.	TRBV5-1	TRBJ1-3	TGCGCCAGCAGCCCGGGAGCCGGGGGCTCTGGAAACACCATATATTTT	CASSPGAGGSGNTIYF
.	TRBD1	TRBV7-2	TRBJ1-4	TGTGCCAGCAGCTTAGCTTACAGGGGAATGGGGGAAAAACTGTTTTTT	CASSLAYRGMGEKLFF
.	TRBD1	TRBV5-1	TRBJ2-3	TGCGCCAGCAGCCCTCCTGGACAGGGTCTTAGCACAGATACGCAGTATTTT	CASSPPGQGLSTDTQYF
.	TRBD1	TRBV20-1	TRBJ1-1	TGCAGTACCAGGACCTCCCCGGGACAGGGGGGAAGTATGAACACTGAAGCTTTCTTT	CSTRTSPGQGGSMNTEAFF
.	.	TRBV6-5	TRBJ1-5	TGTGCCAGCAGCGCACAGTATAGCAATCAGCCCCAGCATTTT	CASSAQYSNQPQHF
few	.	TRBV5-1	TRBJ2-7	TGCGCCAGCAGCTTGTCGGTGGACGTCTCCTACGAGCAGTACTTC	CASSLSVDVSYEQYF
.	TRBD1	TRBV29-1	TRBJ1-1	TGCAGCGTTGAAGCAGGGGGCGGAGAAACTGAAGCTTTCTTT	CSVEAGGGETEAFF
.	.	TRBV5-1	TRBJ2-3	TGCGCCAGCAGCTCCTCCAGCGGTAACACAGATACGCAGTATTTT	CASSSSSGNTDTQYF
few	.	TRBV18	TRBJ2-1	TGTGCCAGCTCACCCGCGAGAGGGACGCTAGGAGGCAATGAGCAGTTCTTC	CASSPARGTLGGNEQFF
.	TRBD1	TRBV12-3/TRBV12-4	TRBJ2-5	TGTGCCAGCAGTTCCTTAAGGAGCAGGGGGCAGAGGGAGACCCAGTACTTC	CASSSLRSRGQRETQYF
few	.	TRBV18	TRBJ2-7	TGTGCCAGCTCACCAGGGGAAAGGAACGAGCAGTACTTC	CASSPGERNEQYF
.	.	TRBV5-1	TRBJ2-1	TGCGCCAGCAGCTCCCTAGCGAGCTCCTACAATGAGCAGTTCTTC	CASSSLASSYNEQFF